The table lists the clone carrying this TCR beta chain with many counts. This entry comes from a study of shared clonotypes between healthy human individuals. Trimming took off 5 bases at V and 4 bases at J, with 21 bases between the two ends. In germline, CDR1 is SGHTA, CDR2 FQGTGA. The CDR3 runs to 17 residues. Sequencing was performed with immunoSEQ multiplex PCR; in TCRdb, only in-frame clones are kept and a portion is missing. The sample lists hundreds of thousands of clones; approximately 75% were seen once. Sequencing was done on a sample of memory CD4+ T cells sorted from blood. Subset in this sample: CD45RA-negative fraction. The chain couples TRBV7-3 to TRBJ1-5; D perhaps matches TRBD1 (6 bases). The sequence was obtained from a woman under 40 in good health. The CDR3: CASSPSPRDNGNQPQHF. As DNA, the CDR3 is TGTGCCAGCAGCCCTTCTCCCCGGGACAACGGGAATCAGCCCCAGCATTTT.